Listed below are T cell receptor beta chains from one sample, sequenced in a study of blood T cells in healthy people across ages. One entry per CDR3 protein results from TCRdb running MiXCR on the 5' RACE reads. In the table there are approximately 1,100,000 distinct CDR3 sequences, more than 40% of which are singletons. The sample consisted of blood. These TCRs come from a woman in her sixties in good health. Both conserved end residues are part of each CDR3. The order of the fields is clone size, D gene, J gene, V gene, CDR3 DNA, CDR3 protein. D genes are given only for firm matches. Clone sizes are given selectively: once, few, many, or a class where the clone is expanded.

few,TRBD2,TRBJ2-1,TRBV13,TGTGCCAGCAGCTTACCTGGACTAGCGGGAGGGATCAATGAGCAGTTCTTC,CASSLPGLAGGINEQFF
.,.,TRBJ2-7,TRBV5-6,TGTGCCAGCAGCGGGGACGTCGGCTTGGACAATGAGCAGTACTTC,CASSGDVGLDNEQYF
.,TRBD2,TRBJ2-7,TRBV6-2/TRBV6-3,TGTGCCAGCGGTATCGCGGGAGTGGTCAATGAGCAGTACTTC,CASGIAGVVNEQYF
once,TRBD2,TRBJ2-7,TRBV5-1,TGCGCCAGCAGCGCGATTCTAGCGGGAGCGGGCGAGCAGTACTTC,CASSAILAGAGEQYF
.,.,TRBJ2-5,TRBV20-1,TGCAGTGCCGGAGGGAAGGAGACCCAGTACTTC,CSAGGKETQYF
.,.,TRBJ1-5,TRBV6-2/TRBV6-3,TGTGCCAGCAGTTATCTTAGCAATCAGCCCCAGCATTTT,CASSYLSNQPQHF
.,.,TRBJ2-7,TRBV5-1,TGCGCCAGCAGCTTGAGTCTGAGCGGCACCACCTACGAGCAGTACTTC,CASSLSLSGTTYEQYF
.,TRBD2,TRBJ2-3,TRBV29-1,TGCAGCGTACTAGCGAAGTTGACAGATACGCAGTATTTT,CSVLAKLTDTQYF
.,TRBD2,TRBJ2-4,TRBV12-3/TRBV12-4,TGTGCCAGCAGTTTAGCGGGACTAGGAAACATTCCGTACTTC,CASSLAGLGNIPYF
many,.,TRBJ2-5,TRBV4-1,TGCGCCAGCAGCCCTTTAATACTGCAGTACCAAGAGACCCAGTACTTC,CASSPLILQYQETQYF
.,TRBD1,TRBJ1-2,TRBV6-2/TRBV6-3,TGTGCCAGCAGTGCGGGGGGACAGTCCTATGGCTACACCTTC,CASSAGGQSYGYTF
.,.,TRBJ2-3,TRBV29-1,TGCAGCGCCTCAGGCCACCGCACAGATACGCAGTATTTT,CSASGHRTDTQYF
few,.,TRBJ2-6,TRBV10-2,TGCGCCAGCAGTGAGAGTGGGGGCTCTGGGGCCAACGTCCTGACTTTC,CASSESGGSGANVLTF
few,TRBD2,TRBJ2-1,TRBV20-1,TGCAGTGCCCTAACACTAGCGGTCTACAATGAGCAGTTCTTC,CSALTLAVYNEQFF
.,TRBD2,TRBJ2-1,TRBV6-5,TGTGCCAGCAGTTCCACGACTAGCGGGAGGGATCATGAGCAGTTCTTC,CASSSTTSGRDHEQFF
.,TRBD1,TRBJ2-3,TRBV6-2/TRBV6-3,TGTGCCAGCAGTAGGGGCCGGGGGACAGGGAAAGGCGCAGATACGCAGTATTTT,CASSRGRGTGKGADTQYF
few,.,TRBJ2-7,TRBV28,TGTGCCAGCAGCCCCGATAGAGGGGCCCAGTACTTC,CASSPDRGAQYF
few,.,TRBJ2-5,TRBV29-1,TGCAGCGTCGTAACCGTCCCTCGACAAGAGACCCAGTACTTC,CSVVTVPRQETQYF
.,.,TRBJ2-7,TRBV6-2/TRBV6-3,TGTGCCAGCAGGATCCACTACGAGCAGTACTTC,CASRIHYEQYF
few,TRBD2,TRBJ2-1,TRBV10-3,TGTGCCATCAGTGAGCCGGGACTAGCGGAGCAGTTCTTC,CAISEPGLAEQFF
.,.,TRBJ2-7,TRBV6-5,TGTGCCAGCAGTTACTCGAATCCAGGAGCCTACGAGCAGTACTTC,CASSYSNPGAYEQYF
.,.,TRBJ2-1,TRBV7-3,TGTGCCAGCGGGCCCGCGAGGGCGTACAATGAGCAGTTCTTC,CASGPARAYNEQFF
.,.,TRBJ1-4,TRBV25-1,TGTGCCAGCAGTGGCCAGGTGAGGGAACTGTTTTTT,CASSGQVRELFF
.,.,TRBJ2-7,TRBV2,TGTGCCGGCCGTTATCAGGACGAGCAGTACTTC,CAGRYQDEQYF
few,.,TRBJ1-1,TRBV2,TGTGCCGGCGGGAAAGGGTTGGGAGGCACTGAAGCTTTCTTT,CAGGKGLGGTEAFF
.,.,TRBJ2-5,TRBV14,TGTGCCAGCAGCTACAGGGGAAGTCTAGCGCATTCCCAAGAGACCCAGTACTTC,CASSYRGSLAHSQETQYF
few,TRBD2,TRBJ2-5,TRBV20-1,TGCAGTGCTAGTACTAGCGGGAGTCGAGAGACCCAGTACTTC,CSASTSGSRETQYF
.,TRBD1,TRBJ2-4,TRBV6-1,TGTGCCAGCAGTGCTACCCGACAGGGAAACATTCAGTACTTC,CASSATRQGNIQYF
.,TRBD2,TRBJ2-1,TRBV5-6,TGTGCCAGCAGCTTGGACCCACTAGCGGGAGGGCCGTGGGAGCAGTTCTTC,CASSLDPLAGGPWEQFF
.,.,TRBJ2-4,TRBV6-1,TGTGCCAGCAGGGCCCTCACAGGGCATCAAGGCAAAAACATTCAGTACTTC,CASRALTGHQGKNIQYF
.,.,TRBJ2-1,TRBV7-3,TGTGCCAGCAGCCCACTAGCAGGAGCCTCCCACAATGAGCGGTTCTTC,CASSPLAGASHNERFF
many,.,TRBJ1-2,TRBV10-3,TGTGCCATCAGTGATCTGGCTGAAGCCAACTATGGCTACACCTTC,CAISDLAEANYGYTF
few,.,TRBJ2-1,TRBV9,TGTGCCAGCAGCGTAGCTCTCCGTGATGAGCAGTTCTTC,CASSVALRDEQFF
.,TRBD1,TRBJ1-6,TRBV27,TGTGCCAGCAGTCCCCGGGTCCACGACAGGGAGAATTCACCCCTCCACTTT,CASSPRVHDRENSPLHF
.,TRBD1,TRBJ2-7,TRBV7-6,TGTGCCAGCAGCTTAGGCCTGGGACAGGTCGCCTACGAGCAGTACTTC,CASSLGLGQVAYEQYF
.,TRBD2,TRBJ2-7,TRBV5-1,TGCGCCAGCAGCTTGAAGGCTAGCGGAAGCTCCTACGAGCAGTACTTC,CASSLKASGSSYEQYF
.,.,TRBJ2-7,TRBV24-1,TGTGCCACCAGTCAACCCCCAGGGCCCGAGCAGTACTTC,CATSQPPGPEQYF
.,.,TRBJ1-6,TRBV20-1,TGCAGTGCGGGTGGTGGGAGTGGTCATTCACCCCTCCACTTT,CSAGGGSGHSPLHF
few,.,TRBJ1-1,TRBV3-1,TGTGCCAGCAGCTCCTCCCCGGTGGGAAAGACTGAAGCTTTCTTT,CASSSSPVGKTEAFF
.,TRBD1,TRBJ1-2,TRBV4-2,TGTGCCAGCAGCCGCGGACAGGGAACTACCTATGGCTACACCTTC,CASSRGQGTTYGYTF
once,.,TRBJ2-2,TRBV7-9,TGTGCCAGCAGCTTAGGGGGGCAGGCGGCAAGAAGGAACACCGGGGAGCTGTTTTTT,CASSLGGQAARRNTGELFF
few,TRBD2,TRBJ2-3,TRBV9,TGTGCCAGCAGCCCTAGTGGTGTAGCGGGAGGGCCCGGAGATACGCAGTATTTT,CASSPSGVAGGPGDTQYF
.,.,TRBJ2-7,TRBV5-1,TGCGCCAGCACCCCGACGGGACTCAGCAACGAGCAGTACTTC,CASTPTGLSNEQYF
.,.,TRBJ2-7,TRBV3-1,TGTGCCAGCAGCCAAGATTTAGCGGCTCGTCCTGGCGAGCAGTACTTC,CASSQDLAARPGEQYF
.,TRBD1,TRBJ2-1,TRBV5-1,TGCGCCAGCAGCGCCCTGACAGGGGGCAATGAGCAGTTCTTC,CASSALTGGNEQFF
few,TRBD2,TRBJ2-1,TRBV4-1,TGCGCCAGCAGCCAACTCCTAGCGGGAGGTCTTACTGAGCAGTTCTTC,CASSQLLAGGLTEQFF
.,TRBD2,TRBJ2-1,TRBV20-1,TGCAGTGCTAGAGCCCTAGCGGGAGAGTCCTACAATGAGCAGTTCTTC,CSARALAGESYNEQFF
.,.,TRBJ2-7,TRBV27,TGTGCCAGCAGATCCGACCCAGCCTACGAGCAGTACTTC,CASRSDPAYEQYF